A selection of T cell receptor beta chains follows, all from one sample in a study of cytomegalovirus exposure and HLA in healthy donors. The data were produced by immunoSEQ multiplex PCR, yet TCRdb's version contains in-frame clones alone and is incomplete. In the table there are under 200,000 clones, around nine tenths of which are singletons. Sequences were obtained from PBMCs. The receptors stem from a woman in her 30s in good health and CMV-seronegative. The CDR3 runs from the conserved cysteine through the conserved F or W. The order of the fields is V gene, J gene, clone size, D gene, CDR3 protein, CDR3 DNA. A D gene is named only where the DNA matches it firmly. Size is stated for part of the rows, as once, few or many counts, or as a class when the clone is expanded.

v_gene: TRBV28
j_gene: TRBJ2-7
abundance: NA
d_gene: TRBD2
CDR3aa: CASSFPGRAYEQYF
CDR3nt: TGTGCCAGCAGTTTCCCGGGGAGGGCCTACGAGCAGTACTTC

v_gene: TRBV19
j_gene: TRBJ2-3
abundance: NA
d_gene: NA
CDR3aa: CASSILAFERADTQYF
CDR3nt: TGTGCCAGTAGTATTTTAGCCTTCGAAAGAGCAGATACGCAGTATTTT

v_gene: TRBV14
j_gene: TRBJ1-3
abundance: NA
d_gene: NA
CDR3aa: CATGRGDSGNTIYF
CDR3nt: TGTGCCACCGGACGGGGGGACTCTGGAAACACCATATATTTT

v_gene: TRBV18
j_gene: TRBJ2-3
abundance: NA
d_gene: TRBD1
CDR3aa: CASSKGQATSDTQYF
CDR3nt: TGTGCCAGCTCAAAGGGACAGGCGACCTCAGATACGCAGTATTTT

v_gene: TRBV21-1
j_gene: TRBJ1-3
abundance: NA
d_gene: NA
CDR3aa: CASSTGQGTGNTIYF
CDR3nt: TGTGCCAGCAGCACAGGACAGGGGACCGGAAACACCATATATTTT

v_gene: TRBV28
j_gene: TRBJ1-1
abundance: NA
d_gene: NA
CDR3aa: CASSFRRNTEAFF
CDR3nt: TGTGCCAGCAGTTTCCGCAGGAACACTGAAGCTTTCTTT

v_gene: TRBV19
j_gene: TRBJ2-5
abundance: NA
d_gene: TRBD1
CDR3aa: CASSIGTGETQYF
CDR3nt: TGTGCCAGTAGTATAGGGACAGGGGAGACCCAGTACTTC

v_gene: TRBV11-2
j_gene: TRBJ2-5
abundance: NA
d_gene: TRBD2
CDR3aa: CASSPGTSGRETQYF
CDR3nt: TGTGCCAGCAGCCCTGGGACTAGCGGGCGGGAGACCCAGTACTTC

v_gene: TRBV6-1
j_gene: TRBJ1-5
abundance: NA
d_gene: NA
CDR3aa: CASSELGARAQPQHF
CDR3nt: TGTGCCAGCAGTGAATTGGGGGCTCGAGCTCAGCCCCAGCATTTT

v_gene: TRBV7-9
j_gene: TRBJ2-7
abundance: NA
d_gene: NA
CDR3aa: CASSLGRFYEQYF
CDR3nt: TGTGCCAGCAGCTTGGGGCGGTTCTACGAGCAGTACTTC

v_gene: TRBV11-2
j_gene: TRBJ1-5
abundance: NA
d_gene: NA
CDR3aa: CASSLDLNQPQHF
CDR3nt: TGTGCCAGCAGCTTAGATCTAAATCAGCCCCAGCATTTT

v_gene: TRBV12-5
j_gene: TRBJ2-3
abundance: NA
d_gene: TRBD2
CDR3aa: CASGSILAGGTDTQYF
CDR3nt: TGTGCTAGTGGTTCGATACTAGCGGGGGGGACAGATACGCAGTATTTT

v_gene: TRBV10-1
j_gene: TRBJ2-2
abundance: once
d_gene: NA
CDR3aa: CASSPGWNTGELFF
CDR3nt: TGCGCCAGCAGTCCCGGTTGGAACACCGGGGAGCTGTTTTTT

v_gene: TRBV18
j_gene: TRBJ1-1
abundance: NA
d_gene: NA
CDR3aa: CASSPSGLLNTEAFF
CDR3nt: TGTGCCAGCTCACCCTCAGGGTTGCTCAACACTGAAGCTTTCTTT

v_gene: TRBV5-1
j_gene: TRBJ1-3
abundance: NA
d_gene: NA
CDR3aa: CASSSFNNGDNTIYF
CDR3nt: TGCGCCAGCAGCTCCTTCAATAACGGGGATAACACCATATATTTT

v_gene: TRBV7-9
j_gene: TRBJ1-1
abundance: NA
d_gene: NA
CDR3aa: CASSRLGGNTEAFF
CDR3nt: TGTGCCAGCAGCCGTCTGGGGGGGAACACTGAAGCTTTCTTT

v_gene: TRBV5-1
j_gene: TRBJ1-1
abundance: NA
d_gene: NA
CDR3aa: CASSLARGDTEAFF
CDR3nt: TGCGCCAGCAGCTTGGCCCGGGGTGACACTGAAGCTTTCTTT

v_gene: TRBV18
j_gene: TRBJ2-7
abundance: NA
d_gene: NA
CDR3aa: CASSPSDTYEQYF
CDR3nt: TGTGCCAGCTCACCATCAGATACCTACGAGCAGTACTTC

v_gene: TRBV6-6
j_gene: TRBJ1-5
abundance: NA
d_gene: TRBD1
CDR3aa: CASSHRQGAGQPQHF
CDR3nt: TGTGCCAGCAGCCACCGACAGGGGGCGGGTCAGCCCCAGCATTTT

v_gene: TRBV14
j_gene: TRBJ2-2
abundance: once
d_gene: NA
CDR3aa: CASSLQSGLRWTGELFF
CDR3nt: TGTGCCAGCAGCCTTCAGAGCGGCTTACGATGGACCGGGGAGCTGTTTTTT